The sequence of this T cell receptor beta chain was determined in a study of blood T cells in healthy people across ages. V was pared by 3 bases and J by 8 bases, with 11 bases between. The CDR3 spans 13 residues. A sample-barcoded 5' primer and a J-beta primer mix were used in a second PCR of roughly 6 to 11 cycles. TCRdb independently ran MiXCR on the 5' RACE reads; one entry per CDR3 protein. Of 1.5 million to 2 million distinct CDR3 sequences listed, about 35% were seen once; the top ten hold around 11%. In its sample, this clonotype was seen a few times. Source material: blood. The chain couples TRBV12-3 or TRBV12-4 to TRBJ2-1; D possibly matches TRBD1 or TRBD2 (5 bases each). This clonotype originated in a woman in her twenties or thirties in good health. Here the CDR3 reads CASSFWGNHEQFF. The CDR3 DNA reads as TGTGCCAGCAGTTTTTGGGGGAATCATGAGCAGTTCTTC.